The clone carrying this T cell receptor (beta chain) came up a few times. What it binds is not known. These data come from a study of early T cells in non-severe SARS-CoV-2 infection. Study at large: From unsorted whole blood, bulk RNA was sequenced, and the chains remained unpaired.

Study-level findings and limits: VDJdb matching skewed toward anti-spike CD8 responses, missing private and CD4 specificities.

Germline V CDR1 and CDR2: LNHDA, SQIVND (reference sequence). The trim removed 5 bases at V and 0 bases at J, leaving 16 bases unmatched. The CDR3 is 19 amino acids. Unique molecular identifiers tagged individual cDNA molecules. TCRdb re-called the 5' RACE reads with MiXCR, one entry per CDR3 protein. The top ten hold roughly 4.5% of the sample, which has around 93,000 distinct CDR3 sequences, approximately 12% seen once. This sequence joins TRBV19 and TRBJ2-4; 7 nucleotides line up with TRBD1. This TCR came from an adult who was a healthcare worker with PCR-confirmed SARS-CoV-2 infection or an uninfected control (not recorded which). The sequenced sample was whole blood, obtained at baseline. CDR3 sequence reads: CASSPNPGQEGVAKNIQYF. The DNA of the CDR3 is TGTGCCAGTAGTCCAAACCCTGGACAGGAAGGGGTAGCCAAAAACATTCAGTACTTC.